A selection of T cell receptor beta chains follows, all from one sample in a study of radiation and T cells in renal cell carcinoma. Profiling relied on immunoSEQ multiplex PCR, and the TCRdb table lists in-frame clones only, not all of them. The repertoire holds about 120,000 clones, with 81% as singletons. The sequenced sample was blood, obtained from a patient whose treatment included radiotherapy and nephrectomy. These receptors were obtained from a middle-aged man with renal cell carcinoma. Each CDR3 is given with its conserved first and last residue. Each record gives: J gene, V gene, D gene, clone size, CDR3 DNA, CDR3 protein. A D gene is named only where the DNA matches it firmly. For some rows the clone size is stated as once, few or many, or as a class when expanded; others skip it.

TRBJ1-4 TRBV30 TRBD1 NA TGTGCCTGGGAACCGGGACAGGGTGTTACTTTGCGGAAACTGTTTTTT CAWEPGQGVTLRKLFF
TRBJ2-2 TRBV11-3 TRBD1 NA TGTGCCAGCAGCCGACAGGGGTCCACCGGGGAGCTGTTTTTT CASSRQGSTGELFF
TRBJ2-3 TRBV9 TRBD2 once TGTGCCAGCAGCCCCAGAGCGGGAAGGGCCCCGTTCGTCCCAGATACGCAGTATTTT CASSPRAGRAPFVPDTQYF
TRBJ2-1 TRBV7-9 NA NA TGTGCCAGCAGCTTAAATTACAATGAGCAGTTCTTC CASSLNYNEQFF
TRBJ1-4 TRBV7-2 TRBD1 NA TGTGCCAGCAGCCCGAGGGACAGGGGTAATGAAAAACTGTTTTTT CASSPRDRGNEKLFF
TRBJ1-1 TRBV19 NA NA TGTGCCAGTAGTATATGGCAGGGGCTTTCGGCTGAAGCTTTCTTT CASSIWQGLSAEAFF
TRBJ1-5 TRBV19 NA NA TGTGCCAGTAGCCTTTGGGGGGCCCAGCATTTT CASSLWGAQHF
TRBJ1-1 TRBV10-1 NA NA TGCGCCAGCAGATTGGACAGGAACACTGAAGCTTTCTTT CASRLDRNTEAFF
TRBJ1-5 TRBV9 NA NA TGTGCCAGCAGCGTGGACGGGGAACAGCCCCAGCATTTT CASSVDGEQPQHF
TRBJ1-1 TRBV2 NA NA TGTGCCAGCAGTGACAGGACCATGAACACTGAAGCTTTCTTT CASSDRTMNTEAFF
TRBJ1-4 TRBV5-1 TRBD1 NA TGCGCCAGCAGCTCCCCGGGACAGGGGGAGGAAAAACTGTTTTTT CASSSPGQGEEKLFF
TRBJ2-3 TRBV4-1 TRBD2 NA TGCGCCAGCAGCCAAGAGGGGAGTGCGGCGGGAGGATTGTTGTATTTT CASSQEGSAAGGLLYF
TRBJ2-1 TRBV7-9 TRBD1 NA TGTGCCAGCAGCTTAGACAGGGGCAATGAGCAGTTCTTC CASSLDRGNEQFF
TRBJ2-7 TRBV21-1 NA NA TGTGCCAGCAGGAAGCGGGAGGTCTACGAGCAGTACTTC CASRKREVYEQYF
TRBJ1-2 TRBV28 NA NA TGTGCCAGCCATTTATCGAACTATGGCTACACCTTC CASHLSNYGYTF
TRBJ2-2 TRBV13 TRBD1 NA TGTGCCAGCAGCTTGGGGACAGCCAACACCGGGGAGCTGTTTTTT CASSLGTANTGELFF
TRBJ2-1 TRBV4-1 TRBD2 once TGCGCCAGCAGCCAAGTCGTGACTAGCGGGTTCAATGAGCAGTTCTTC CASSQVVTSGFNEQFF
TRBJ2-5 TRBV19 NA once TGTGCCAGTAGTACCCGAACTGGGATTAGGCAGTACTTC CASSTRTGIRQYF
TRBJ2-2 TRBV4-3 NA NA TGCGCCAGCAGCGAACTTGTAACCCGGACAGTCGCGAACACCGGGGAGCTGTTTTTT CASSELVTRTVANTGELFF
TRBJ1-5 TRBV19 TRBD1 NA TGTGCCAGTAGTCCGGGACAGAAAAATCAGCCCCAGCATTTT CASSPGQKNQPQHF
TRBJ1-5 TRBV6-5 TRBD1 NA TGTGCCAGCAGCTCTGGACAGGGGGTAAGTCAGCCCCAGCATTTT CASSSGQGVSQPQHF
TRBJ1-4 TRBV18 NA NA TGTGCCAGCTCACCAACAGGGATAAGAGAAAAACTGTTTTTT CASSPTGIREKLFF
TRBJ1-2 TRBV6-5 NA NA TGTGCCAGCAGTCCCGAGAGGGCCCTATTCTATGGCTACACCTTC CASSPERALFYGYTF
TRBJ2-5 TRBV23-1 NA once TGCGCCAGCAGTCAATCGGTGGAGACCCAGTACTTC CASSQSVETQYF
TRBJ1-4 TRBV4-1 NA NA TGCGCCAGCTGTAGGGACGGCATAAATGAAAAACTGTTTTTT CASCRDGINEKLFF
TRBJ2-5 TRBV6-5 NA NA TGTGCCAGCAGTTTTTCGCTTCAAGAGACCCAGTACTTC CASSFSLQETQYF
TRBJ2-4 TRBV6-5 NA NA TGTGCCAGCAGTTACACCCCAACCAAAAACATTCAGTACTTC CASSYTPTKNIQYF
TRBJ2-1 TRBV11-1 TRBD2 NA TGTGCCAGCAGCGGACTAGCTTCCTACAATGAGCAGTTCTTC CASSGLASYNEQFF
TRBJ2-2 TRBV19 NA NA TGTGCCAGTAGTCTGGCAGGCTACACCGGGGAGCTGTTTTTT CASSLAGYTGELFF
TRBJ2-7 TRBV11-2 TRBD2 NA TGTGCCAGCAGCTTAAATTTACCGGTCCTAGCGGGAGGGCTCGACGAGCAGTACTTC CASSLNLPVLAGGLDEQYF
TRBJ2-5 TRBV5-1 NA NA TGCGCCAGCAGCTTGAGACCAGGGGAAGAGACCCAGTACTTC CASSLRPGEETQYF
TRBJ1-1 TRBV5-1 TRBD1 few TGCGCCAGCAGCTTAGGGACAGGGGGCGAAGCTTTCTTT CASSLGTGGEAFF
TRBJ2-7 TRBV6-5 TRBD1 NA TGTGCCAGCAGTTACCCGGACAGGGGGGGTGAGCAGTACTTC CASSYPDRGGEQYF
TRBJ2-1 TRBV7-2 NA NA TGTGCCAGCAGCTTCTCGATGAGCTCCTACAATGAGCAGTTCTTC CASSFSMSSYNEQFF
TRBJ1-2 TRBV6-5 NA NA TGTGCCAGCAGTTACTCAGTGCCCCTGGATGGCTACACCTTC CASSYSVPLDGYTF
TRBJ2-2 TRBV15 NA NA TGTGCCACCAGCAGGGGTGGGAGATCGAACACCGGGGAGCTGTTTTTT CATSRGGRSNTGELFF
TRBJ2-2 TRBV6-6 TRBD1 NA TGTGCCAGCAGTTACTCTAGGCAGGGGGATGGGGAGCTGTTTTTT CASSYSRQGDGELFF
TRBJ2-1 TRBV14 TRBD2 NA TGTGCCAGCAGCCGTCGGGCGGGAGGCTACAATGAGCAGTTCTTC CASSRRAGGYNEQFF
TRBJ1-1 TRBV9 NA few TGTGCCAGCAGCCCAGGGAGGGGAAGGGGGGACACTGAAGCTTTCTTT CASSPGRGRGDTEAFF
TRBJ1-2 TRBV30 NA few TGTGCCTGGAGTGTACGGGCAGGCCTGTATGGCTACACCTTC CAWSVRAGLYGYTF
TRBJ1-1 TRBV7-8 TRBD1 NA TGTGCCAGCAGCTTAGCTGACAGGGGAAGCACTGAAGCTTTCTTT CASSLADRGSTEAFF
TRBJ1-5 TRBV6-6 NA NA TGTGCCAGCAGTTACGGGGAACGGTTCAATCAGCCCCAGCATTTT CASSYGERFNQPQHF
TRBJ1-1 TRBV5-6 NA NA TGTGCCACCACAACGGGCCTCTTGGGGGGCACTGAAGCTTTCTTT CATTTGLLGGTEAFF
TRBJ2-3 TRBV4-2 TRBD2 NA TGTGCCAGCAGCCAAGAACTAGCGGGGGGGGTCTTAACGCAGTATTTT CASSQELAGGVLTQYF
TRBJ2-1 TRBV30 NA NA TGTGCCGGGGGGGCAGGGGGCACCTACAATGAGCAGTTCTTC CAGGAGGTYNEQFF
TRBJ2-1 TRBV25-1 TRBD2 NA TGTGCCAGCAGCGCGATAGCGGGACTAGGGAATGAGCAGTTCTTC CASSAIAGLGNEQFF
TRBJ2-4 TRBV7-3 NA NA TGTGCCAGCAGCTTGAAAGGGGGGACCAAAAACATTCAGTACTTC CASSLKGGTKNIQYF
TRBJ2-7 TRBV6-5 TRBD2 NA TGTGCCAGCAGGGAAGCGGGAGGCCCCTACGAGCAGTACTTC CASREAGGPYEQYF
TRBJ2-7 TRBV6-6 NA NA TGTGCCAGCAGTTACTCGGCGGGGACCTACGAGCAGTACTTC CASSYSAGTYEQYF
TRBJ1-4 TRBV19 NA NA TGTGCCAGTAGTACCCATCGGGGTTACGCTAATGAAAAACTGTTTTTT CASSTHRGYANEKLFF
TRBJ2-1 TRBV7-8 TRBD2 NA TGTGCCAGCAGCCCAACTAGCGGGACATACAATGAGCAGTTCTTC CASSPTSGTYNEQFF